This T cell receptor (beta chain) is drawn from a study of post-analysis software for immune sequencing data (dated by TCRdb to 2013 to 2016). Background for the entire study: Disease courses on record covered relapsing-remitting, secondary progressive and progressive-relapsing multiple sclerosis, though some patients had no subtype annotation. Patient repertoires were compared against ten to eleven previously published healthy control repertoires from donors aged about 6 to 26 years. A subset of samples was prepared in parallel using single-end sample barcoding, then pooled and co-amplified after Illumina adapter ligation.

On this clonotype: Its binding antigen is unknown. Base qualities are not provided; no much larger clone lies one nucleotide away.

The study at large found these results: Direct clustering with F measure revealed strong co-clustering of samples prepared in the same batch, which led to a batch-effect correction. The multiple sclerosis patient group was slightly younger than the control group. Patients showed significantly higher frequencies than controls for a handful of TRBV segments, among them TRBV5-6, TRBV5-1 and TRBV20-1. Significantly lower normalized Chao1 diversity was found in multiple sclerosis patients than in controls, suggesting substantial peripheral T-cell clonal expansion.

TCR beta repertoires were profiled from peripheral blood of more than ten young patients with multiple sclerosis to demonstrate the VDJtools post-analysis software. The multiple sclerosis patients were children and adolescents ranging in age from roughly 6 to 16 years. The receptor library was made with PCR. The instrument was an Illumina HiSeq 2500. To reduce PCR and sequencing biases, unique molecular identifiers were built into the TCR beta cDNA libraries. Per 1 to 10 million input T cells, around 500,000 cDNA molecules were obtained, such that each molecule approximated one T cell. The patient libraries were prepared and sequenced with the same protocol used for the earlier healthy control dataset. Samples belonging to the same batch were prepared together, multiplexed and sequenced on a shared HiSeq lane. Per the source publication's procedure: Raw barcoded reads were processed with MIGEC, discarding single-read molecular identifier groups before consensus assembly and CDR3 extraction. VDJtools was used for post-analysis of the clonotype tables, with diversity normalized by down-sampling every dataset to the smallest sample size. In repertoire overlap clustering, CDR3 amino acid sequences, but not nucleotide sequences, were matched to correct batch-related cross-sample contamination. The public reads were run again by TCRdb, first through fastp at Q25 and then through MiXCR, and only productive beta chains were kept. One record per CDR3 amino acid sequence lists the most common genes and DNA. Clone size and V and J calls follow TCRdb, not the original study. For this sample there are about 260,000 distinct CDR3 sequences; 36% appear just once. Around 5.2% of the sample rests with the top ten.

The CDR3 starts with the cysteine, ends with the phenylalanine, and has 15 residues. Only CDR3 DNA remains: 45 bases, in frame from the first base. Looking up the germline V gene (reference sequence) yields CDR1 DFQATT and CDR2 SNEGSKA. Trimming leaves V shorter by 4 bases and J shorter by 11 bases, with the junction holding 13 bases beyond the gene matches. The sequence came from a girl between 10 and 17 years old with multiple sclerosis. Sample: blood. The chain employs TRBV20-1 and TRBJ2-5; 13 central bases correspond to TRBD2. The DNA sequence reads TGCAGTGCTAACTTCGGACTAGCGGGAGAAGGGGGGCAGTACTTC. Its translation is CSANFGLAGEGGQYF.